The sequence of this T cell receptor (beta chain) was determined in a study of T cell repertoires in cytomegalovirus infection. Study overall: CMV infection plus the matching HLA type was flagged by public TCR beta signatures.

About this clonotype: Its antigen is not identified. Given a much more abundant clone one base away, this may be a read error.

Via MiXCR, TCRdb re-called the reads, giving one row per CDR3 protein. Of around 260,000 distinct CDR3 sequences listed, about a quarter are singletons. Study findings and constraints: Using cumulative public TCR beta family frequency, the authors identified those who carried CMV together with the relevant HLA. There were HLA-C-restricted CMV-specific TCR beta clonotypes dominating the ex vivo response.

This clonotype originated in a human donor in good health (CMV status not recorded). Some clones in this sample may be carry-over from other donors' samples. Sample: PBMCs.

The CDR3, as DNA: TGTGCCAGCAGCTTAGGCGGGGCAGGGGAATCATCACCCCTCCACTTT. Protein: CASSLGGAGESSPLHF. V and J are TRBV7-2 and TRBJ1-6; D is possibly TRBD1 (6 bases). Trimming removed 1 base at V and 10 bases at J, with 17 bases between. Germline V CDR1 and CDR2: SGHTA, FQGNSA. The CDR3 sequence is 16 residues long.